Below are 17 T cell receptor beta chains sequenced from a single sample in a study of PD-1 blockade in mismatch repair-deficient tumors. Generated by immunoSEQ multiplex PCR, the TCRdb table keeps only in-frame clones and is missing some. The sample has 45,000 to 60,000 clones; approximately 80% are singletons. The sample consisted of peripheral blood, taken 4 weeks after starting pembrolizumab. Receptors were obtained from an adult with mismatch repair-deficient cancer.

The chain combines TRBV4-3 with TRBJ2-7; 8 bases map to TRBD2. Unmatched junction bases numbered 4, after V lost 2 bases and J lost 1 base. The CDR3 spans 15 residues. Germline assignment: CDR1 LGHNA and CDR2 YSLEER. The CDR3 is CASSQLLAASYEQYF. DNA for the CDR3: TGCGCCAGCAGCCAATTACTAGCGGCGTCCTACGAGCAGTACTTC.

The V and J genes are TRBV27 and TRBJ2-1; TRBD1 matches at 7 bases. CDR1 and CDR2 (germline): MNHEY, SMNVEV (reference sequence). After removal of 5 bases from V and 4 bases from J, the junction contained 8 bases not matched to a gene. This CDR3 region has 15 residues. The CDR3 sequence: CASSQDRRAYNEQFF. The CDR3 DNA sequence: TGTGCCAGCAGTCAGGACAGGAGAGCGTACAATGAGCAGTTCTTC.

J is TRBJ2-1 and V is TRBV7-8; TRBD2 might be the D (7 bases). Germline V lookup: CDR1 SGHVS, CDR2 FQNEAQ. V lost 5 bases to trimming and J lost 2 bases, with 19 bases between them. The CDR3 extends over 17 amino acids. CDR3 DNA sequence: TGTGCCAGCAGCAAAGGTGGGGGCGGGAGTGCCTACAATGAGCAGTTCTTC. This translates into CASSKGGGGSAYNEQFF.

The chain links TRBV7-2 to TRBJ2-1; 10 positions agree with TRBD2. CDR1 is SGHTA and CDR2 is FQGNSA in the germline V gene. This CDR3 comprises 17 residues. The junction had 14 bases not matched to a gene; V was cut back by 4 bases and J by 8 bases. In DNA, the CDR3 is TGTGCCAGCAGCTACGTCAAAGCTAGCGGGAGTAAGTATGAGCAGTTCTTC. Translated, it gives CASSYVKASGSKYEQFF.

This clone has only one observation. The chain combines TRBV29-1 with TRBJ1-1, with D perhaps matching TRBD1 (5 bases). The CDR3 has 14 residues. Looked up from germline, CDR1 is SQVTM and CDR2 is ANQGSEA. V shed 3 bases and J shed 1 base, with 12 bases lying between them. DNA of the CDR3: TGCAGCGTTGACCTCAGGGTTACGAACACTGAAGCTTTCTTT. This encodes CSVDLRVTNTEAFF.

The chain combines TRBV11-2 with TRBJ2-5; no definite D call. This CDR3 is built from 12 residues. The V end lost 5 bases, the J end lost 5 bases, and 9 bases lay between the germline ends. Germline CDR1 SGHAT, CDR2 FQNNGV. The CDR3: CASSPRSETQYF. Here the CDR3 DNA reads TGTGCCAGCAGCCCTCGCTCGGAGACCCAGTACTTC.

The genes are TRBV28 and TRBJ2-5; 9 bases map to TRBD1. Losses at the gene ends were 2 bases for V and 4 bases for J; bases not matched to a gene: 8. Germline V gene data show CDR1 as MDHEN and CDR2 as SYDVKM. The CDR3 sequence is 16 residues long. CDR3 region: CASSLPSTGGRETQYF. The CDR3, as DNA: TGTGCCAGCAGTTTACCCTCGACAGGGGGAAGAGAGACCCAGTACTTC.

CDR3 sequence reads: CASSLSLANTGELFF. In DNA, the CDR3 is TGTGCCAGCAGTTTATCCCTAGCGAACACCGGGGAGCTGTTTTTT. The chain carries TRBV28 and TRBJ2-2; D is uncertain. Germline CDR1 MDHEN, CDR2 SYDVKM. Trimming removed 1 base from V and 0 bases from J, with 6 bases in between. The length of the CDR3 is 15 residues.

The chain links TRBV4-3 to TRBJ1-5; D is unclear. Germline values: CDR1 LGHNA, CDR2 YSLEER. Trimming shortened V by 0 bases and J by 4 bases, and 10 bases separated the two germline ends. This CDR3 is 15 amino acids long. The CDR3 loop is CASSQESSGNQPQHF. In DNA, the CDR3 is TGCGCCAGCAGCCAAGAAAGTTCTGGGAATCAGCCCCAGCATTTT.

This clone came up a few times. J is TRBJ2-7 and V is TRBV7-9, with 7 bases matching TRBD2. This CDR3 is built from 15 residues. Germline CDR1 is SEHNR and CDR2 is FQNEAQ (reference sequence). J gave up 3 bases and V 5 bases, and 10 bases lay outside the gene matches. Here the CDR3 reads CASSHPRGTIYEQYF. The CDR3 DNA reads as TGTGCCAGCAGCCACCCGCGAGGGACTATCTACGAGCAGTACTTC.

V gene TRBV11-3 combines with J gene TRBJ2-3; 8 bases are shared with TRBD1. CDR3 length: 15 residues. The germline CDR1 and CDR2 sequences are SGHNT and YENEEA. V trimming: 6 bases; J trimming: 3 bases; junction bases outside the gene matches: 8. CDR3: CASRQQGVPTDTQYF. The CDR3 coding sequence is TGTGCCAGCAGACAACAGGGGGTCCCTACAGATACGCAGTATTTT.

CDR3 residues: CASSYHFAGPPSGYTF. The CDR3 DNA reads as TGTGCCAGCAGTTACCATTTCGCCGGGCCTCCTTCCGGCTACACCTTC. The rearrangement joins TRBV6-5 to TRBJ1-2; D call uncertain. The V end was cut by 2 bases, the J end by 8 bases, with 21 bases between. This CDR3 has 16 residues. Germline CDR1 and CDR2: MNHEY and SVGAGI.

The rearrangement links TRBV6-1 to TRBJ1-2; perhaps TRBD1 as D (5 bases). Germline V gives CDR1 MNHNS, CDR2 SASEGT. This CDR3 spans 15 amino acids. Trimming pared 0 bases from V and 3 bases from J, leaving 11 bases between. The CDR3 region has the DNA TGTGCCAGCAGTGAAGCTCCAGGGCGCGACTATGGCTACACCTTC. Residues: CASSEAPGRDYGYTF.

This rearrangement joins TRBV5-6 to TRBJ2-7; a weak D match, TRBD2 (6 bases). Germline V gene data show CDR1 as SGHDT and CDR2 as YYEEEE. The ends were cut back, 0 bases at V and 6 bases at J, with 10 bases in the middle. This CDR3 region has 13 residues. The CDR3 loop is CASSLGRVSEQYF. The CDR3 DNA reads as TGTGCCAGCAGCTTGGGGAGGGTGTCCGAGCAGTACTTC.

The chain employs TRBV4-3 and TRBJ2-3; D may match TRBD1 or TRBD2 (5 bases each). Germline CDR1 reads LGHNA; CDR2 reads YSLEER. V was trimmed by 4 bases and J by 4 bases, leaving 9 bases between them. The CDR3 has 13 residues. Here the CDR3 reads CASSRQGADTQYF. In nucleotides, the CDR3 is TGCGCCAGCAGCCGTCAGGGAGCAGATACGCAGTATTTT.

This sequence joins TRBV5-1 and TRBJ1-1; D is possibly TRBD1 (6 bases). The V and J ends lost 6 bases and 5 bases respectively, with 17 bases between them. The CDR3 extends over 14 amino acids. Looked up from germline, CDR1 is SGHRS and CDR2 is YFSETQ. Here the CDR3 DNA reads TGCGCCAGCAAAATGGGGGGCGAAAGAACTGAAGCTTTCTTT. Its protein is CASKMGGERTEAFF.

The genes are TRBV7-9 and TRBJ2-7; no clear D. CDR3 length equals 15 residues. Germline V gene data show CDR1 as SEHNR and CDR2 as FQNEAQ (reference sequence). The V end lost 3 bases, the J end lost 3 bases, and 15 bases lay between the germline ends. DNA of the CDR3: TGTGCCAGCAGCTTTACTGGGTTCTCGGTCTACGAGCAGTACTTC. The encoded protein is CASSFTGFSVYEQYF.